This is a list of T cell receptor beta chains from one sample in a study of shared clonotypes between healthy human individuals. Sequenced by immunoSEQ multiplex PCR; TCRdb stores in-frame clones only, minus some. The data show roughly 550,000 clones, with about 95% seen just once and roughly 0.1% held by the top ten. Sequenced material: naive CD8+ T cells sorted from blood. The receptor source for this set is a woman aged 25 to 39 in good health. The CDR3 runs from the conserved cysteine through the conserved F or W. Each record gives: V gene, J gene, clone size, CDR3 protein. A row's size may be missing; if present it is once, few, many or a size class.

v_call: TRBV28; j_call: TRBJ2-1; clone_size: NA; cdr3_aa: CASSFGTAGEQFF
v_call: TRBV15; j_call: TRBJ1-5; clone_size: NA; cdr3_aa: CATSRDSRNQPQHF
v_call: TRBV28; j_call: TRBJ2-5; clone_size: NA; cdr3_aa: CASSFDREGWETQYF
v_call: TRBV4-1; j_call: TRBJ1-1; clone_size: NA; cdr3_aa: CASSQEPAEAFF
v_call: TRBV27; j_call: TRBJ2-7; clone_size: NA; cdr3_aa: CASSGGLEAYEQYF
v_call: TRBV9; j_call: TRBJ2-7; clone_size: NA; cdr3_aa: CASSGRGSGTVSDEQYF
v_call: TRBV2; j_call: TRBJ2-3; clone_size: NA; cdr3_aa: CARKTSSGDTQYF
v_call: TRBV5-6; j_call: TRBJ1-3; clone_size: NA; cdr3_aa: CASSQGYSGNTIYF
v_call: TRBV9; j_call: TRBJ2-2; clone_size: NA; cdr3_aa: CASRSGGLLAESTGELFF
v_call: TRBV10-3; j_call: TRBJ2-7; clone_size: NA; cdr3_aa: CAISESTDRGEQYF
v_call: TRBV13; j_call: TRBJ2-4; clone_size: NA; cdr3_aa: CASSLGRGIQYF
v_call: TRBV9; j_call: TRBJ1-2; clone_size: NA; cdr3_aa: CASSVAFSGYDYGYTF
v_call: TRBV7-9; j_call: TRBJ2-7; clone_size: NA; cdr3_aa: CASSSDGETYEQYF
v_call: TRBV7-8; j_call: TRBJ1-1; clone_size: NA; cdr3_aa: CASSLAPNTEAFF
v_call: TRBV5-4; j_call: TRBJ1-2; clone_size: NA; cdr3_aa: CASSLGGTGGFWYGYTF
v_call: TRBV23-1; j_call: TRBJ2-7; clone_size: NA; cdr3_aa: CASSQSTVASGTYEQYF
v_call: TRBV19; j_call: TRBJ1-3; clone_size: NA; cdr3_aa: CASSIPLRSGNTIYF
v_call: TRBV6-5; j_call: TRBJ1-1; clone_size: NA; cdr3_aa: CASSYSEGLNTEAFF
v_call: TRBV27; j_call: TRBJ2-5; clone_size: few; cdr3_aa: CASSSGTSGRETQYF
v_call: TRBV13; j_call: TRBJ2-7; clone_size: NA; cdr3_aa: CASSLGRDYEQYF
v_call: TRBV6-5; j_call: TRBJ2-1; clone_size: NA; cdr3_aa: CASSSPGEVGFNEQFF
v_call: TRBV20-1; j_call: TRBJ2-7; clone_size: NA; cdr3_aa: CSARAGYEQYF
v_call: TRBV7-9; j_call: TRBJ2-1; clone_size: NA; cdr3_aa: CASSLEVTLPRNEQFF
v_call: TRBV14; j_call: TRBJ2-3; clone_size: once; cdr3_aa: CASSLRDEGVFTDTQYF
v_call: TRBV12-5; j_call: TRBJ2-5; clone_size: NA; cdr3_aa: CASGFSGGSPETQYF
v_call: TRBV6-1; j_call: TRBJ2-7; clone_size: NA; cdr3_aa: CASRDLQEQYF
v_call: TRBV27; j_call: TRBJ2-3; clone_size: NA; cdr3_aa: CASSLSLAGAITDTQYF
v_call: TRBV7-9; j_call: TRBJ2-3; clone_size: NA; cdr3_aa: CASSPWTSGPTDTQYF
v_call: TRBV27; j_call: TRBJ1-1; clone_size: NA; cdr3_aa: CASSFRGQNTEAFF
v_call: TRBV18; j_call: TRBJ2-1; clone_size: once; cdr3_aa: CASSAGLANEQFF
v_call: TRBV5-4; j_call: TRBJ2-1; clone_size: once; cdr3_aa: CASSPENNEQFF
v_call: TRBV9; j_call: TRBJ2-1; clone_size: NA; cdr3_aa: CASSVDKFNEQFF
v_call: TRBV4-2; j_call: TRBJ2-4; clone_size: NA; cdr3_aa: CASSHPENIQYF
v_call: TRBV28; j_call: TRBJ1-1; clone_size: NA; cdr3_aa: CASSLPGEAFF
v_call: TRBV23-1; j_call: TRBJ2-3; clone_size: once; cdr3_aa: CASSQLSGGLWDTQYF
v_call: TRBV9; j_call: TRBJ2-5; clone_size: once; cdr3_aa: CASSETGIETQYF
v_call: TRBV5-1; j_call: TRBJ2-3; clone_size: NA; cdr3_aa: CASRTSGPISLFTDTQYF
v_call: TRBV27; j_call: TRBJ2-5; clone_size: NA; cdr3_aa: CASSLWLRLAGVEETQYF
v_call: TRBV27; j_call: TRBJ2-7; clone_size: NA; cdr3_aa: CASSLSAGQGYAWEQYF
v_call: TRBV25-1; j_call: TRBJ2-7; clone_size: NA; cdr3_aa: CASSDGTSGTEQYF
v_call: TRBV27; j_call: TRBJ2-5; clone_size: NA; cdr3_aa: CASSPRLAGKETQYF
v_call: TRBV11-2; j_call: TRBJ2-3; clone_size: NA; cdr3_aa: CASSLVGQGARDTQYF
v_call: TRBV9; j_call: TRBJ2-5; clone_size: NA; cdr3_aa: CASGRGGTQYF
v_call: TRBV5-4; j_call: TRBJ2-5; clone_size: NA; cdr3_aa: CASSSGAYERPGSVTQYF
v_call: TRBV7-9; j_call: TRBJ2-3; clone_size: once; cdr3_aa: CASSLAQGLKDTQYF